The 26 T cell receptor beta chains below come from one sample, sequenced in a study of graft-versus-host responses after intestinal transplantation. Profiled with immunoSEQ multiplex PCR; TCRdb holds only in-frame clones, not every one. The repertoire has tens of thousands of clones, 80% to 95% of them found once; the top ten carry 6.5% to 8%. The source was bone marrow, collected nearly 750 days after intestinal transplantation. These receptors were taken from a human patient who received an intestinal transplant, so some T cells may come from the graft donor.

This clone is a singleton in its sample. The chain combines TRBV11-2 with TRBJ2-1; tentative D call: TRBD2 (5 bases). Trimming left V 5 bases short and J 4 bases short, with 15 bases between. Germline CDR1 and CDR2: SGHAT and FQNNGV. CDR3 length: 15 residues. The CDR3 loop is CASSPPEVPYNEQFF. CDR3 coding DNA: TGTGCCAGCAGCCCCCCGGAGGTTCCTTACAATGAGCAGTTCTTC.

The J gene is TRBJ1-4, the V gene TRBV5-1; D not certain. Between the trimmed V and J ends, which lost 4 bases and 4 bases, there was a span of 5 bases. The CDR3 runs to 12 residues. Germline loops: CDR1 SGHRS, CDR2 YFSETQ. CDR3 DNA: TGCGCCAGCAGCACCGATAATGAAAAACTGTTTTTT. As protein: CASSTDNEKLFF.

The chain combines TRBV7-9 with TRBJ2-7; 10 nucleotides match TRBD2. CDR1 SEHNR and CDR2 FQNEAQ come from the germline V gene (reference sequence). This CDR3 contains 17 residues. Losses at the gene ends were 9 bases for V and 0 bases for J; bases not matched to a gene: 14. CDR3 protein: CASGGPSGREDSYEQYF. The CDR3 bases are TGTGCCAGTGGGGGGCCTAGCGGGAGAGAGGACTCCTACGAGCAGTACTTC.

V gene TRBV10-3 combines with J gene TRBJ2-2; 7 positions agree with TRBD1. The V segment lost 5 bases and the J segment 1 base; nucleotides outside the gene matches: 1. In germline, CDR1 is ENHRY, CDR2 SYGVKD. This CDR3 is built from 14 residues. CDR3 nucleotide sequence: TGTGCCATCAGTCAGGGGGTGAACACCGGGGAGCTGTTTTTT. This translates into CAISQGVNTGELFF.

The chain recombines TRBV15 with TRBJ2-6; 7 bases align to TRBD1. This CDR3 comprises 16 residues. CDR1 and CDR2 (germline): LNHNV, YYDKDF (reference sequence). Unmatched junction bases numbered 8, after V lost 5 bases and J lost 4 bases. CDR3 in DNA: TGTGCCACCAGCGGTACGACAGGGACCGGGGCCAACGTCCTGACTTTC. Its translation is CATSGTTGTGANVLTF.

The CDR3 region has the DNA TGTGCCAGCAGTTGGGGGAGTATGAACACTGAAGCTTTCTTT. It yields the protein CASSWGSMNTEAFF. The chain joins TRBV28 to TRBJ1-1; D might be TRBD1 (5 bases). This CDR3 is 14 amino acids long. CDR1 and CDR2 from the germline V gene are MDHEN and SYDVKM. The V end lost 4 bases, the J end lost 0 bases, and 9 bases lay between the germline ends.

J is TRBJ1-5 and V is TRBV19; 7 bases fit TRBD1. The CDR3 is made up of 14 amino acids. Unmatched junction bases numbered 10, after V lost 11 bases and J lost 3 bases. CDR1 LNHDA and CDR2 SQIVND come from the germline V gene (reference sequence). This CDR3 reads CAVKGGQINQPQHF. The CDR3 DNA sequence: TGTGCCGTGAAGGGGGGACAGATCAATCAGCCCCAGCATTTT.

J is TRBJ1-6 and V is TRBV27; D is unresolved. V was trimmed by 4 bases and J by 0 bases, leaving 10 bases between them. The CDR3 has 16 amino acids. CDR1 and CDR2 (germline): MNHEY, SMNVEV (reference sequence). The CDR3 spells CASSSADPSYNSPLHF. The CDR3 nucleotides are TGTGCCAGCAGTTCGGCGGACCCCTCCTATAATTCACCCCTCCACTTT.

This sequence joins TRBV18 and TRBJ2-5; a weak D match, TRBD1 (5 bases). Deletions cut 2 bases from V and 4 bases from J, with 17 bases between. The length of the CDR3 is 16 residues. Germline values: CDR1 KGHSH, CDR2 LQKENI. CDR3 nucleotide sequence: TGTGCCAGCTCACCAGTGACCCAAAGGGGTACAGAGACCCAGTACTTC. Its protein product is CASSPVTQRGTETQYF.

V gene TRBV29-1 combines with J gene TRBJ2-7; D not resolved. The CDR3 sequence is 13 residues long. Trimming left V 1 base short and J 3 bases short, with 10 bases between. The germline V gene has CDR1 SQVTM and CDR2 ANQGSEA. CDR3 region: CSVEGASYYEQYF. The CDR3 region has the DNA TGCAGCGTTGAAGGTGCTAGTTACTACGAGCAGTACTTC.

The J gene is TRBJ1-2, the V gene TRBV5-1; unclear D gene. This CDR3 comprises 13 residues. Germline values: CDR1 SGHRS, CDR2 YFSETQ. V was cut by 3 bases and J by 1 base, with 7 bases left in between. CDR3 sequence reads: CASSWTLNYGYTF. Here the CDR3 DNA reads TGCGCCAGCAGCTGGACCCTTAACTATGGCTACACCTTC.

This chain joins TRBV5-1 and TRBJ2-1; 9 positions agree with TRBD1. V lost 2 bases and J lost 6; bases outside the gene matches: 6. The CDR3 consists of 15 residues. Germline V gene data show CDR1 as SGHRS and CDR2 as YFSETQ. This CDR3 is CASSLRDRVLNEQFF. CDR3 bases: TGCGCCAGCAGCTTACGGGACAGGGTTCTCAATGAGCAGTTCTTC.

CDR3 DNA: TGTGCCAGCTCACCCGGCCTGGGGGACACTGAAGCTTTCTTT. Its protein is CASSPGLGDTEAFF. The rearrangement uses TRBV18 and TRBJ1-1, with a possible D match to TRBD1 (5 bases). This CDR3 has 14 residues. Trimming left V 3 bases short and J 3 bases short, with 11 bases between. From germline, CDR1 is KGHSH and CDR2 LQKENI.

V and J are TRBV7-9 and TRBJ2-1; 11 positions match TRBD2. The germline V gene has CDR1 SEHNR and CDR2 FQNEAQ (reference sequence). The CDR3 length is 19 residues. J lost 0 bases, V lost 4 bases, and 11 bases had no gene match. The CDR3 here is CASSSRGSGRAVSYNEQFF. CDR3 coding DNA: TGTGCCAGCAGCTCCCGAGGTAGCGGGAGGGCGGTCTCCTACAATGAGCAGTTCTTC.

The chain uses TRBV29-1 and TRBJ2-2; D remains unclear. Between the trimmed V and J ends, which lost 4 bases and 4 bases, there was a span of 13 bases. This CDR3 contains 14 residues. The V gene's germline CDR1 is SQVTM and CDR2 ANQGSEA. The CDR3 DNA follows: TGCAGCGTTGTCGTCCGGAGTCGCACCGGGGAGCTGTTTTTT. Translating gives CSVVVRSRTGELFF.

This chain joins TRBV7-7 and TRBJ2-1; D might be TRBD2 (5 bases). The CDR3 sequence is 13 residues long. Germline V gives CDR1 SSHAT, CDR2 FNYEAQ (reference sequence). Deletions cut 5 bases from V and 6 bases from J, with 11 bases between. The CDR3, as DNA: TGTGCCAGCAGCCCCCTTCGGGGCAATGAGCAGTTCTTC. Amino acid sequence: CASSPLRGNEQFF.

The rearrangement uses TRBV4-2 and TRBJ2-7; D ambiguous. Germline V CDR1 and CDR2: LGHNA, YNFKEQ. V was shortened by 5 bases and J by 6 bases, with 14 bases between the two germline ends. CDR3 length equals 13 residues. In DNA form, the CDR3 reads TGTGCCAGCAGCTTGAAGGGCGGAGCCGAGCAGTACTTC. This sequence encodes CASSLKGGAEQYF.

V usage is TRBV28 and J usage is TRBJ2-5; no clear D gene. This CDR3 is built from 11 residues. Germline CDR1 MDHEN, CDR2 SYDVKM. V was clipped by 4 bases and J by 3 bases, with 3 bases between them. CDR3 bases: TGTGCCAGCAGTTATGAAGAGACCCAGTACTTC. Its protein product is CASSYEETQYF.

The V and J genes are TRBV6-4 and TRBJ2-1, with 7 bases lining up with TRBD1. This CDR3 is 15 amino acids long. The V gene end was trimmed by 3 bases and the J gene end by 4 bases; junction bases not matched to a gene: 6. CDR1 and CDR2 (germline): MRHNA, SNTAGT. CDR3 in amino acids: CASSETGQLYNEQFF. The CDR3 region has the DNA TGTGCCAGCAGTGAAACGGGACAGCTATACAATGAGCAGTTCTTC.

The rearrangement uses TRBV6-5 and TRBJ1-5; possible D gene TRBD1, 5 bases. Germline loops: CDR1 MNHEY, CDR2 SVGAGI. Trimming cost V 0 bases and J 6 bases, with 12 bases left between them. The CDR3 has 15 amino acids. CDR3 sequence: CASSYSGGSSQPQHF. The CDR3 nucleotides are TGTGCCAGCAGTTACTCGGGGGGGTCAAGTCAGCCCCAGCATTTT.

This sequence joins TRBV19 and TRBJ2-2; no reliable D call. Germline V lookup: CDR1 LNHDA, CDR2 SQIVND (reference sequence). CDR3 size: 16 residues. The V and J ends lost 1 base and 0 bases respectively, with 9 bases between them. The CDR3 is CASSIGKGTNTGELFF. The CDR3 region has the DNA TGTGCCAGTAGTATAGGAAAAGGGACGAACACCGGGGAGCTGTTTTTT. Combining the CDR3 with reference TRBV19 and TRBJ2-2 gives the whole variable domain DGGITQSPKYLFRKEGQNVTLSCEQNLNHDAMYWYRQDPGQGLRLIYYSQIVNDFQKGDIAEGYSVSREKKESFPLTVTSAQKNPTAFYLCASSIGKGTNTGELFFGEGSRLTVL.

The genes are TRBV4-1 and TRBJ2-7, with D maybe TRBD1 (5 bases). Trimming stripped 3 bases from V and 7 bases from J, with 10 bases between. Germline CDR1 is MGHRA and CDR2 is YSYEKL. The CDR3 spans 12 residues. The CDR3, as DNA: TGCGCCAGCAGCCACTACCCAGGGGAGCAGTACTTC. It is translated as CASSHYPGEQYF.

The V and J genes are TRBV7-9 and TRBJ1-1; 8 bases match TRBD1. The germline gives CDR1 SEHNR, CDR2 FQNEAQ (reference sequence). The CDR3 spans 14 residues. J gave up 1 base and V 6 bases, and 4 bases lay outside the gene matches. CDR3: CASRPGGGNTEAFF. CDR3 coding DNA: TGTGCCAGCAGACCAGGGGGCGGGAACACTGAAGCTTTCTTT.

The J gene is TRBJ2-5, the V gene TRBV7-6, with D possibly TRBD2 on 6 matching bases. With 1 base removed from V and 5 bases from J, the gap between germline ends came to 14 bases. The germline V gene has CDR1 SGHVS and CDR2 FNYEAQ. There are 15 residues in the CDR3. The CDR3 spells CASSLGRGLGETQYF. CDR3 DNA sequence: TGTGCCAGCAGCTTAGGACGGGGGTTAGGGGAGACCCAGTACTTC.

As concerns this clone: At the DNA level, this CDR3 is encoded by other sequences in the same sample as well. The DNA for the CDR3 is TGCGCCAGCAGTGACTCAGGCACTAGCGGGAGGCGGGAGACCCAGTACTTC. Translated, it gives CASSDSGTSGRRETQYF. The V and J genes are TRBV10-1 and TRBJ2-5; 12 bases map to TRBD2. The germline gives CDR1 WNHNN, CDR2 SYGVQD (reference sequence). The CDR3 is 17 residues long. V trimming: 3 bases; J trimming: 5 bases; junction bases outside the gene matches: 10.

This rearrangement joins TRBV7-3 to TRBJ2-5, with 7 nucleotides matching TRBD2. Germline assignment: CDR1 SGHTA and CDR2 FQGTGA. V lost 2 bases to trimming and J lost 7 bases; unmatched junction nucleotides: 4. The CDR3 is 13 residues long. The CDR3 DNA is TGTGCCAGCAGCTTAGTCAGGGAGGGGACCCAGTACTTC. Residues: CASSLVREGTQYF.